These T cell receptor beta chains were read from a single sample in a study of blood T cell repertoires in COVID-19. Some clones are missing from TCRdb's copy, which holds only in-frame ones; the method was immunoSEQ multiplex PCR. The table records 95,000 to 150,000 clones, around 86% of them present only once. The sequenced sample consisted of peripheral blood. The receptors originated from a man older than 75 with active or convalescent COVID-19. Each CDR3 is given with its conserved first and last residue. The D gene is left open where the match is weak. Some rows mark clone size as missing; the rest say once, few, many or name a class of expanded clone.

>NA|TRBJ1-1|TRBV6-5|NA
TGTGCCAGCAGGGTGGAGAGGAACACTGAAGCTTTCTTT
CASRVERNTEAFF
>NA|TRBJ1-2|TRBV5-1|TRBD1
TGCGCCAGCAGCTTGGACGGGACAGGCCCCTATGGCTACACCTTC
CASSLDGTGPYGYTF
>NA|TRBJ2-7|TRBV9|NA
TGTGCCAGCAGCGTATCCCCCAGGTTCTACGAGCAGTACTTC
CASSVSPRFYEQYF
>NA|TRBJ2-2|TRBV5-6|TRBD1
TGTGCCAGCAGCCGGGACAGGAACACCGGGGAGCTGTTTTTT
CASSRDRNTGELFF
>many|TRBJ2-3|TRBV4-2|TRBD1
TGTGCCAGCAGCCAAGACCGGACAGGGGGTAGAGATACGCAGTATTTT
CASSQDRTGGRDTQYF
>NA|TRBJ2-2|TRBV5-4|TRBD2
TGTGCCAGCAGCTCCCTAGCGGGATCTTATACCGGGGAGCTGTTTTTT
CASSSLAGSYTGELFF
>once|TRBJ2-7|TRBV7-2|NA
TGTGCCAGCAGCCTGGATTCTTCAGGGATCGTCAACGAGCAGTACTTC
CASSLDSSGIVNEQYF
>NA|TRBJ2-3|TRBV7-7|TRBD2
TGTGCCAGCAGCTTAACTAGCGGGAGAGCGGATACGCAGTATTTT
CASSLTSGRADTQYF
>NA|TRBJ2-7|TRBV5-1|NA
TGCGCCAGCAGCTTGGCAACAGGAGGGCCCTCCTACGAGCAGTACTTC
CASSLATGGPSYEQYF
>NA|TRBJ1-2|TRBV12-3/TRBV12-4|NA
TGTGCCAGCAGCGGGGGTGCGGTCTATGGCTACACCTTC
CASSGGAVYGYTF
>NA|TRBJ2-5|TRBV4-1|NA
TGCGCCAGCAGCCAGGTTCAAGGACAGCTCCGGGCCCAGTACTTC
CASSQVQGQLRAQYF
>NA|TRBJ2-5|TRBV21-1|NA
TGTGCCAGCATCAAGGGGAGTTCGGGGACTGCCACGGAGACCCAGTACTTC
CASIKGSSGTATETQYF
>NA|TRBJ1-3|TRBV9|NA
TGTGCCAGCAGCGTAGGAGGGCCCGGAAACACCATATATTTT
CASSVGGPGNTIYF
>NA|TRBJ2-7|TRBV30|TRBD2
TGTGCCTGGAGTAGGCCCCGGGAGGGCCGGCACGAGCAGTACTTC
CAWSRPREGRHEQYF
>NA|TRBJ2-1|TRBV12-3/TRBV12-4|NA
TGTGCCAGCAGTCGGGATCTTGAGCAGTTCTTC
CASSRDLEQFF
>NA|TRBJ1-6|TRBV6-5|NA
TGTGCCAGCAGTATGTCAGGGTCCTATAATTCACCCCTCCACTTT
CASSMSGSYNSPLHF
>NA|TRBJ2-7|TRBV5-1|NA
TGCGCCAGCAGCGTAGGACTGTCCTACGAGCAGTACTTC
CASSVGLSYEQYF
>NA|TRBJ1-2|TRBV5-8|TRBD1
TGTGCCAGCAGCCCTTTCCTGGGACAGGGTGTGCAGAGCTATGGCTACACCTTC
CASSPFLGQGVQSYGYTF
>NA|TRBJ1-1|TRBV6-5|NA
TGTGCCAGCAGTTATACAGGATCCATGAACACTGAAGCTTTCTTT
CASSYTGSMNTEAFF
>NA|TRBJ1-1|TRBV28|NA
TGTGCCACCCTTACCGAAGCGAACACTGAAGCTTTCTTT
CATLTEANTEAFF
>NA|TRBJ2-1|TRBV18|NA
TGTGCCAGCTCGCGAGACTTCAATGAGCAGTTCTTC
CASSRDFNEQFF
>NA|TRBJ2-5|TRBV30|NA
TGTGCCTGGAGTATCATCCAAGAGACCCAGTACTTC
CAWSIIQETQYF
>NA|TRBJ1-6|TRBV7-9|TRBD1
TGTGCCAGCAGCCCGTCTCCTACAGGGGCCAATTCACCCCTCCACTTT
CASSPSPTGANSPLHF
>NA|TRBJ2-5|TRBV7-2|NA
TGTGCCAGCAGCCCTAGCAGAATGGAGACCCAGTACTTC
CASSPSRMETQYF
>few|TRBJ2-1|TRBV7-2|NA
TGTGCCAGCAGCTTAGACAGGGATTCCTACAATGAGCAGTTCTTC
CASSLDRDSYNEQFF
>NA|TRBJ1-6|TRBV7-2|TRBD1
TGTGCCAGCAGTCTCTCCGGGACAGGGGCCTCACCCCTCCACTTT
CASSLSGTGASPLHF
>NA|TRBJ2-2|TRBV3-1/TRBV3-2|TRBD1
TGTGCCAGCAGCCAACCCGGGACAGAATCTTACACCGGGGAGCTGTTTTTT
CASSQPGTESYTGELFF
>NA|TRBJ1-1|TRBV3-1/TRBV3-2|NA
TGTGCCAGCAGCCAGGGGGCCGGTACTGAAGCTTTCTTT
CASSQGAGTEAFF
>NA|TRBJ1-1|TRBV6-5|NA
TGTGCCAGCAGTTACGCTACAGGGTTGGACACTGAAGCTTTCTTT
CASSYATGLDTEAFF
>NA|TRBJ2-1|TRBV7-2|TRBD2
TGTGCCAGCAGCCTCCAACTAGCGGGAGGCCCCGAGCAGTTCTTC
CASSLQLAGGPEQFF
>NA|TRBJ2-7|TRBV6-6|TRBD2
TGTGCCAGCAGTCCCTCGGACAGAATGGGACTAGCGAAGGGGGAGCAGTACTTC
CASSPSDRMGLAKGEQYF
>once|TRBJ2-7|TRBV5-6|TRBD1
TGTGCCAGCAGCTTGGTTGGACGGTTCGTTGACAGGGTACTCCACGAGCAGTACTTC
CASSLVGRFVDRVLHEQYF
>NA|TRBJ2-5|TRBV19|TRBD2
TGTGCCAGTAGTCGTGGACTAGCGGGGATGGTACAAGAGACCCAGTACTTC
CASSRGLAGMVQETQYF
>NA|TRBJ2-1|TRBV20-1|NA
TGCAGTGCTAGTAAAGCGCGCGTAGGCAATGAGCAGTTCTTC
CSASKARVGNEQFF
>NA|TRBJ1-1|TRBV12-3/TRBV12-4|NA
TGTGCCAGCAGTCCAGGCAGGATCACTGAAGCTTTCTTT
CASSPGRITEAFF
>NA|TRBJ1-2|TRBV11-2|TRBD1
TGTGCCAGCAGCGATCTCCAATCGGGACAGTCACTCTATGGCTACACCTTC
CASSDLQSGQSLYGYTF
>NA|TRBJ1-4|TRBV5-4|NA
TGTGCCAGCAGCACCCCGAGTAATGAAAAACTGTTTTTT
CASSTPSNEKLFF
>few|TRBJ2-3|TRBV7-5|NA
TGTGTCAGAAGCTTAAAGAGGGCCCCTCGAACGGCAGATACGCAGTATTTT
CVRSLKRAPRTADTQYF
>NA|TRBJ2-1|TRBV9|NA
TGTGCCAGCAGCACTGGCGGGACAGCCGCATCCGGGCAGTTCTTC
CASSTGGTAASGQFF
>once|TRBJ1-1|TRBV18|TRBD1
TGTGCCAGCTCACCACCGTGGGGACAGATCGCTGAAGCTTTCTTT
CASSPPWGQIAEAFF
>NA|TRBJ2-1|TRBV5-1|TRBD1
TGCGCCAGCAGCTTGGGACAGGGGGTCGATGAGCAGTTCTTC
CASSLGQGVDEQFF
>NA|TRBJ1-5|TRBV19|TRBD1
TGTGCCAGTAGGGGGACAGGGGGCAGGAATCAGCCCCAGCATTTT
CASRGTGGRNQPQHF
>NA|TRBJ1-2|TRBV2|NA
TGTGCCAGCAGTACCAACGGGGGAAGGGATGGCTACACCTTC
CASSTNGGRDGYTF
>NA|TRBJ1-3|TRBV4-1|NA
TGCGCCAGCAGGGACGTTCACGACAGTGGCAGAAACACCATATATTTT
CASRDVHDSGRNTIYF
>once|TRBJ2-4|TRBV4-3|NA
TGCGCCAGCAGCCAAGATCTCACGGGAGGGGGCAGAAACATTCAGTACTTC
CASSQDLTGGGRNIQYF
>NA|TRBJ1-2|TRBV27|NA
TGTGCCAGCAGTTTCCGGGGGACTAACTATGGCTACACCTTC
CASSFRGTNYGYTF
>NA|TRBJ2-7|TRBV19|NA
TGTGCCAGTAGTATAGTCGGTAGCTCCTACGAGCAGTACTTC
CASSIVGSSYEQYF
>once|TRBJ2-3|TRBV11-3|TRBD2
TGTGCCAGCAGCCCCTTAGCGGGGGGACGCACAGATACGCAGTATTTT
CASSPLAGGRTDTQYF
>NA|TRBJ2-7|TRBV5-1|TRBD1
TGCGCCAGCAGAACAGACAGGGCGTTCTACGAGCAGTACTTC
CASRTDRAFYEQYF
>NA|TRBJ2-5|TRBV27|NA
TGTGCCAGCAGCCCATGGGAGAAAGAGACCCAGTACTTC
CASSPWEKETQYF
>NA|TRBJ1-3|TRBV18|TRBD1
TGTGCCAGCTCACCATCTCCACAGGGGACTGGAAACACCATATATTTT
CASSPSPQGTGNTIYF
>NA|TRBJ1-6|TRBV19|NA
TGTGCCAGTAGTGACAGTGTGAATTCACCCCTCCACTTT
CASSDSVNSPLHF
>NA|TRBJ1-6|TRBV11-2|NA
TGTGCCAGCAGCTTAGATACAGGTTCACCCCTCCACTTT
CASSLDTGSPLHF
>few|TRBJ2-1|TRBV9|TRBD2
TGTGCCAGCAGCTACGGGACTAGCGCCCACAATGAGCAGTTCTTC
CASSYGTSAHNEQFF